The 27 T cell receptor beta chains given below trace back to one sample, sequenced in a study of blood T cell repertoires in COVID-19. Assay: immunoSEQ multiplex PCR; the TCRdb copy retains only in-frame clones and omits some. Here the sample spans about 230,000 clones, 83% being singletons. The sequencing input was peripheral blood. The receptors originated from a woman aged 45-65 years with acute or convalescent COVID-19.

This chain joins TRBV10-1 and TRBJ2-1, with D perhaps matching TRBD2 (5 bases). V lost 4 bases, J lost 5 bases, and 12 bases lay in between. Germline CDR1 reads WNHNN; CDR2 reads SYGVQD (reference sequence). The CDR3 consists of 14 residues. The CDR3 sequence is CASSALGLDNEQFF. The CDR3 DNA reads TGCGCCAGCAGTGCGTTAGGACTTGACAATGAGCAGTTCTTC.

The chain employs TRBV7-9 and TRBJ1-2, with 8 bases fitting TRBD1. There are 14 residues in the CDR3. V shed 5 bases, J shed 4 bases, and the junction held 6 bases outside the gene matches. CDR1 and CDR2 (germline): SEHNR, FQNEAQ (reference sequence). Here the CDR3 DNA reads TGTGCCAGCAGCCGGGGTCAGGGGGCCTATGGCTACACCTTC. Its protein is CASSRGQGAYGYTF.

V gene TRBV2 combines with J gene TRBJ2-7; D might be TRBD2 (6 bases). The CDR3 extends over 12 amino acids. Germline values: CDR1 SNHLY, CDR2 FYNNEI. Trimming took 6 bases from V and 6 from J, leaving 12 bases between them. The CDR3 DNA sequence: TGTGCCAGCAGCGGTCGGCGGGGCGAGCAGTACTTC. It is translated as CASSGRRGEQYF.

The chain joins TRBV7-9 to TRBJ2-3; D might be TRBD1 (5 bases). Deletions cut 1 base from V and 6 bases from J, with 11 bases between. Germline V gives CDR1 SEHNR, CDR2 FQNEAQ (reference sequence). The CDR3 is made up of 14 amino acids. Here the CDR3 reads CASSLGGRVDTQYF. CDR3 bases: TGTGCCAGCAGCTTAGGCGGCAGGGTGGATACGCAGTATTTT.

This clone was observed a few times. This chain uses TRBV7-9 with TRBJ1-1; maybe TRBD1 (6 bases). Trimming stripped 0 bases from V and 8 bases from J, with 10 bases between. The CDR3 spans 13 residues. The V gene's germline CDR1 is SEHNR and CDR2 FQNEAQ (reference sequence). CDR3 in amino acids: CASSLAPTGEAFF. CDR3 coding DNA: TGTGCCAGCAGCTTAGCGCCGACAGGAGAAGCTTTCTTT.

This clone was recorded only once. The chain employs TRBV19 and TRBJ2-7; 8 positions agree with TRBD1. Unmatched junction bases numbered 22, after V lost 5 bases and J lost 4 bases. Germline CDR1 LNHDA, CDR2 SQIVND (reference sequence). This CDR3 is 19 amino acids long. Here the CDR3 DNA reads TGTGCCAGTAGTTTTCCGGACAGGGAGAGGGAAACGGCCTTGTACGAGCAGTACTTC. It encodes CASSFPDRERETALYEQYF.

Here the CDR3 DNA reads TGTGCCAGCAGCCCAAGCGGGACTAATGAAAAACTGTTTTTT. Protein sequence: CASSPSGTNEKLFF. The chain employs TRBV7-9 and TRBJ1-4; the D is unclear. V was clipped by 5 bases and J by 2 bases, with 9 bases between them. Germline V gene sequence: CDR1 SEHNR, CDR2 FQNEAQ (reference sequence). The CDR3 totals 14 residues.

CDR3 amino acids: CASSYLWGGGSTEAFF. The DNA of the CDR3 is TGTGCCAGCAGTTACCTCTGGGGTGGGGGGAGCACTGAAGCTTTCTTT. This rearrangement joins TRBV6-5 to TRBJ1-1; tentative D call: TRBD1 (5 bases). CDR1 and CDR2 (germline): MNHEY, SVGAGI. The CDR3 covers 16 residues. V lost 2 bases and J 4 bases, leaving 17 bases between the germline ends.

The rearrangement links TRBV28 to TRBJ2-7, with 12 nucleotides matching TRBD1. CDR1 is MDHEN, CDR2 SYDVKM, per germline. CDR3 length: 16 residues. V was clipped by 5 bases and J by 5 bases; unmatched bases: 10. The CDR3 DNA reads TGTGCCAGCAGTCCCTTCCCGGGACAGGGGGCCCACGAGCAGTACTTC. Residues: CASSPFPGQGAHEQYF.

The gene calls are TRBV5-1 and TRBJ2-2, with 11 positions matching TRBD1. V shed 4 bases and J 7 bases; nucleotides not matched to a gene: 9. Germline-derived CDR1 and CDR2 are SGHRS and YFSETQ. This CDR3 has 16 residues. The CDR3 loop reads CASSNGQGAGGGELFF. The CDR3 DNA reads TGCGCCAGCAGCAATGGACAGGGGGCAGGTGGCGGGGAGCTGTTTTTT. The full variable domain, its missing parts supplied by reference TRBV5-1 and TRBJ2-2, is KAGVTQTPRYLIKTRGQQVTLSCSPISGHRSVSWYQQTPGQGLQFLFEYFSETQRNKGNFPGRFSGRQFSNSRSEMNVSTLELGDSALYLCASSNGQGAGGGELFFGEGSRLTVL.

The CDR3 DNA reads TGTGCCATCAGTGAGTCACGGGAGTTAGAGACTTTCTTT. Protein product: CAISESRELETFF. J is TRBJ1-1 and V is TRBV10-3; D gene uncertain. Trimming took 0 bases from V and 12 from J, leaving 14 bases between them. CDR3 length: 13 residues. Germline V lookup: CDR1 ENHRY, CDR2 SYGVKD.

The chain carries TRBV19 and TRBJ2-7; 9 bases fit TRBD1. The germline CDR1 and CDR2 sequences are LNHDA and SQIVND (reference sequence). The CDR3 runs 15 residues. The V and J ends lost 5 bases and 2 bases, in that order; junction bases with no gene match: 7. CDR3 amino acids: CASSPTGGFAYEQYF. The CDR3 bases are TGTGCCAGTAGTCCCACAGGGGGCTTTGCCTACGAGCAGTACTTC.

The chain has TRBV9 and TRBJ2-7, with 13 nucleotides matching TRBD2. This CDR3 spans 15 amino acids. V lost 1 base to trimming and J lost 6 bases; unmatched junction nucleotides: 4. Germline V gene data show CDR1 as SGDLS and CDR2 as YYNGEE. CDR3: CASSVTGTSGTEQYF. The CDR3 nucleotides are TGTGCCAGCAGCGTAACCGGGACTAGCGGGACCGAGCAGTACTTC.

V gene TRBV6-5 combines with J gene TRBJ2-7; TRBD2 agrees at 8 bases. The CDR3 runs 15 residues. The germline CDR1 and CDR2 sequences are MNHEY and SVGAGI. The junction had 9 bases not matched to a gene; V was cut back by 4 bases and J by 4 bases. CDR3 region: CASSSAPGLEYEQYF. The CDR3 DNA follows: TGTGCCAGCAGTTCTGCCCCGGGACTAGAATACGAGCAGTACTTC.

V is TRBV12-3 or TRBV12-4 and J is TRBJ1-2, with D tentatively TRBD1 (6 bases). Trimming took 1 base from V and 7 from J, leaving 10 bases between them. The CDR3 sequence is 13 residues long. CDR3 sequence (DNA): TGTGCCAGCAGTTTAGATCAGGGGTTTGGCTACACCTTC. Its protein is CASSLDQGFGYTF.

The V call is TRBV4-2, the J call TRBJ1-1; 9 bases line up with TRBD1. The CDR3 is 15 residues long. With 2 bases clipped from V and 5 bases from J, the junction kept 6 bases outside the gene matches. In germline, CDR1 is LGHNA, CDR2 YNFKEQ. In nucleotides, the CDR3 is TGTGCCAGCAGCCAACCGGGACAGGGAAATACTGAAGCTTTCTTT. Amino acids: CASSQPGQGNTEAFF.

V gene TRBV6-1 combines with J gene TRBJ2-7, with TRBD2 matching 12 bases. Per the germline V gene, CDR1 is MNHNS and CDR2 is SASEGT. The V gene end was trimmed by 2 bases and the J gene end by 2 bases; junction bases not matched to a gene: 10. The CDR3 runs to 18 residues. The chain's CDR3 is CASSEFSGTSGPAYEQYF. The CDR3 DNA reads TGTGCCAGCAGTGAATTCTCCGGGACTAGCGGGCCCGCCTACGAGCAGTACTTC.

The table lists this clone with a count of one. This chain uses TRBV20-1 with TRBJ1-5, with D tentatively TRBD1 (5 bases). Germline V lookup: CDR1 DFQATT, CDR2 SNEGSKA (reference sequence). Trimming removed 3 bases from V and 2 bases from J, with 14 bases in between. The CDR3 runs 15 residues. DNA of the CDR3: TGCAGTGCTAGTACCCAGGGTGGGGGCAATCAGCCCCAGCATTTT. Amino acid sequence: CSASTQGGGNQPQHF.

This rearrangement joins TRBV19 to TRBJ1-2; D is possibly TRBD1 (6 bases). CDR1 and CDR2 from the germline V gene are LNHDA and SQIVND (reference sequence). Trimming took 2 bases from V and 4 from J, leaving 14 bases between them. The CDR3 consists of 15 residues. The CDR3 bases are TGTGCCAGTAGTATACTCCCAGGACAGCTCTATGGCTACACCTTC. This translates into CASSILPGQLYGYTF.

This chain uses TRBV2 with TRBJ2-7; perhaps TRBD1 as D (6 bases). Trimming removed 5 bases from V and 2 bases from J, with 7 bases in between. The CDR3 contains 12 residues. The germline V gene has CDR1 SNHLY and CDR2 FYNNEI. CDR3 in DNA: TGTGCCAGCAGTTGGGACACCTACGAGCAGTACTTC. Its translation: CASSWDTYEQYF.

The V and J genes are TRBV9 and TRBJ2-3; 7 bases agree with TRBD2. The germline V gene encodes CDR1 SGDLS and CDR2 YYNGEE. CDR3 length: 16 amino acids. V shed 1 base and J 5 bases; nucleotides not matched to a gene: 10. The CDR3 here is CASSVTAAGNLDTQYF. The CDR3, as DNA: TGTGCCAGCAGCGTAACGGCAGCGGGGAACTTAGATACGCAGTATTTT.

CDR3 amino acids: CASSPTGFYEQYF. The CDR3 nucleotides read TGTGCCAGCAGTCCCACAGGGTTTTACGAGCAGTACTTC. The rearrangement uses TRBV28 and TRBJ2-7; possibly TRBD1 for D (6 bases). Germline CDR1 reads MDHEN; CDR2 reads SYDVKM. With 5 bases removed from V and 4 bases from J, the gap between germline ends came to 12 bases. This CDR3 has 13 amino acids.

V and J are TRBV28 and TRBJ1-2; the match to TRBD1 covers 7 bases. The V and J ends lost 11 bases and 6 bases, in that order; junction bases with no gene match: 9. CDR1 and CDR2 (germline): MDHEN, SYDVKM. The CDR3 sequence is 12 residues long. The CDR3 loop is CALEGAPNGYTF. As DNA, the CDR3 is TGTGCCCTGGAGGGGGCTCCGAATGGCTACACCTTC.

Notes on this clone: A far larger clone is a single base away, which makes a read error likely. The V gene is TRBV28, the J gene TRBJ2-7; no reliable D call. CDR1 is MDHEN, CDR2 SYDVKM, per germline. The CDR3 contains 11 residues. V was clipped by 5 bases and J by 3 bases, with 5 bases between them. The CDR3 spells CASSLYYEQYF. DNA of the CDR3: TGTGCCAGCAGTCTCTACTACGAGCAGTACTTC.

The genes are TRBV7-3 and TRBJ2-2, with 10 positions matching TRBD1. V was clipped by 5 bases and J by 4 bases; unmatched bases: 4. CDR1 and CDR2 (germline): SGHTA, FQGTGA. This CDR3 spans 15 amino acids. The CDR3 DNA is TGTGCCAGCAGCCCCGGGACAGGGGCCACCGGGGAGCTGTTTTTT. Amino acids: CASSPGTGATGELFF.

The chain couples TRBV10-3 to TRBJ2-2, with 7 bases matching TRBD1. Germline V lookup: CDR1 ENHRY, CDR2 SYGVKD. The CDR3 loop spans 17 amino acids. V was clipped by 2 bases and J by 4 bases; unmatched bases: 10. This CDR3 reads CAISETSQGLVTGELFF. DNA for the CDR3: TGTGCCATCAGTGAGACCTCACAGGGGCTCGTCACCGGGGAGCTGTTTTTT.

The chain is built from TRBV15 and TRBJ1-3; D perhaps matches TRBD1 (5 bases). The V end lost 2 bases, the J end lost 4 bases, and 6 bases lay between the germline ends. Germline-derived CDR1 and CDR2 are LNHNV and YYDKDF (reference sequence). This CDR3 has 13 residues. This CDR3 is CATSRQGGNTIYF. In DNA form, the CDR3 reads TGTGCCACCAGCAGACAGGGAGGAAACACCATATATTTT.